The 15 T cell receptor beta chains below all came from one sample that was sequenced in a study of blood T cell repertoires in COVID-19 (dated by TCRdb to 2020 to 2022). Receptor libraries were prepared by the immunoSEQ multiplex PCR assay. TCRdb took this table from immuneACCESS and kept in-frame rearrangements with V and J called. Such tables lack part of the clones; where checked against another copy, unresolved V genes explain under half of the gap, and the rest is unexplained. A total of fewer than 400,000 clones appear in this sample, 75% to 90% of them only once. In total, the top ten clones hold more than 5% of the sample. The sequencing sample was made of PBMCs or T cells enriched from blood (not recorded which). These receptors were taken from a man younger than 40 who had recovered from COVID-19.

This chain joins TRBV7-3 and TRBJ2-3; TRBD2 aligns across 7 bases. The junction had 5 bases not matched to a gene; V was cut back by 3 bases and J by 2 bases. CDR3 length equals 15 residues. The germline V gene has CDR1 SGHTA and CDR2 FQGTGA. CDR3 amino acids: CASSLSSGVTDTQYF. CDR3 nucleotide sequence: TGTGCCAGCAGCTTGTCTAGCGGAGTCACAGATACGCAGTATTTT.

This chain links TRBV4-1 with TRBJ2-7; 10 bases align to TRBD1. Trimming removed 2 bases from V and 2 bases from J; junction bases left unmatched: 9. Germline CDR1 and CDR2: MGHRA and YSYEKL. This CDR3 has 17 residues. DNA for the CDR3: TGCGCCAGCAGCCAACGCTCCCCGGGACAGGGGACCTACGAGCAGTACTTC. Encoded protein: CASSQRSPGQGTYEQYF.

The chain uses TRBV5-6 and TRBJ2-3; 8 bases fit TRBD2. The CDR3 length is 17 residues. V gave up 5 bases and J gave up 3 bases; unmatched junction bases: 14. The germline CDR1 and CDR2 sequences are SGHDT and YYEEEE. DNA for the CDR3: TGTGCCAGCAGACCCCGAATAACCAGCGGGGGTACAGATACGCAGTATTTT. Protein: CASRPRITSGGTDTQYF.

This chain uses TRBV10-3 with TRBJ2-5; 7 bases align to TRBD1. The junction had 10 bases not matched to a gene; V was cut back by 5 bases and J by 1 base. The V gene's germline CDR1 is ENHRY and CDR2 SYGVKD. This CDR3 has 16 amino acids. The chain's CDR3 is CAISRDSDGLQETQYF. The CDR3 DNA is TGTGCCATCAGTCGGGACAGCGACGGCCTCCAAGAGACCCAGTACTTC.

The genes are TRBV28 and TRBJ2-1; TRBD2 is a possible D gene (5 bases). CDR1 MDHEN and CDR2 SYDVKM come from the germline V gene. This CDR3 region has 14 residues. V was pared by 1 base and J by 6 bases, with 10 bases between. CDR3 nucleotides: TGTGCCAGCAGTTTATTGAGTCGGGGCAATGAGCAGTTCTTC. Translated: CASSLLSRGNEQFF.

This chain links TRBV6-5 with TRBJ1-2; a weak D match, TRBD1 (5 bases). Germline lookup yields CDR1 MNHEY and CDR2 SVGAGI. The CDR3 sequence is 13 residues long. V lost 0 bases, J lost 7 bases, and 9 bases lay in between. The CDR3 loop is CASSYSGGRGYTF. CDR3 coding DNA: TGTGCCAGCAGTTACTCGGGGGGACGTGGCTACACCTTC.

This chain joins TRBV28 and TRBJ2-3; a possible D gene is TRBD2 (6 bases). CDR3 length equals 16 residues. V lost 3 bases to trimming and J lost 0 bases, with 13 bases between them. Germline CDR1 reads MDHEN; CDR2 reads SYDVKM. CDR3 protein: CASSFGGWTSTDTQYF. The CDR3 nucleotides are TGTGCCAGCAGTTTTGGGGGGTGGACTAGCACAGATACGCAGTATTTT.

This rearrangement joins TRBV5-1 to TRBJ2-3, with 9 bases identical to TRBD1. CDR1 and CDR2 from the germline V gene are SGHRS and YFSETQ. This CDR3 comprises 14 residues. The V segment lost 2 bases and the J segment 6 bases; nucleotides outside the gene matches: 4. CDR3 protein: CASSLQQGADTQYF. CDR3 sequence (DNA): TGCGCCAGCAGCTTACAACAGGGGGCTGATACGCAGTATTTT.

The chain links TRBV7-9 to TRBJ2-7, with 7 bases that match TRBD2. Germline V gene data show CDR1 as SEHNR and CDR2 as FQNEAQ (reference sequence). Trimming cost V 1 base and J 3 bases; bases outside gene matches: 3. This CDR3 has 14 residues. The CDR3: CASSLGVAGYEQYF. CDR3 nucleotides: TGTGCCAGCAGCTTAGGAGTAGCGGGCTACGAGCAGTACTTC.

This chain connects TRBV11-1 to TRBJ2-1; tentative D call: TRBD1 (6 bases). V lost 3 bases and J lost 7, with 19 bases in between. CDR3 size: 16 residues. Germline assignment: CDR1 SGHAT and CDR2 FQDESV (reference sequence). The CDR3 DNA follows: TGTGCCAGCAGCTTGCATTCTGGGGGCCTAGGAAATGAGCAGTTCTTC. Protein sequence: CASSLHSGGLGNEQFF.

This sequence joins TRBV7-6 and TRBJ2-1; 14 bases match TRBD2. The CDR3 length is 20 residues. The germline CDR1 and CDR2 sequences are SGHVS and FNYEAQ. V lost 5 bases to trimming and J lost 4 bases; unmatched junction nucleotides: 16. The CDR3 spells CASSPYRTSGGTLRYNEQFF. CDR3 DNA: TGTGCCAGCAGCCCTTACCGGACTAGCGGGGGGACCCTAAGGTACAATGAGCAGTTCTTC. Supplemented by reference TRBV7-6 and TRBJ2-1, the full variable domain reads GAGVSQSPRYKVTKRGQDVALRCDPISGHVSLYWYRQALGQGPEFLTYFNYEAQQDKSGLPNDRFSAERPEGSISTLTIQRTEQRDSAMYRCASSPYRTSGGTLRYNEQFFGPGTRLTVL.

This clone was detected only once. V usage is TRBV29-1 and J usage is TRBJ2-3; 11 positions match TRBD2. This CDR3 is built from 14 residues. Germline V gene lookup returns CDR1 SQVTM and CDR2 ANQGSEA. V shed 4 bases and J 2 bases; nucleotides not matched to a gene: 2. The CDR3 region has the DNA TGCAGCGTTGGGACTAGCGGGTTCACAGATACGCAGTATTTT. This translates into CSVGTSGFTDTQYF.

The chain recombines TRBV7-9 with TRBJ2-7; 7 nucleotides align to TRBD1. From germline, CDR1 is SEHNR and CDR2 FQNEAQ (reference sequence). Trimming at V came to 2 bases and at J to 5 bases, leaving 6 bases not matched to a gene. This CDR3 has 14 amino acids. DNA of the CDR3: TGTGCCAGCAGCTTAAACAGGGGACAGAACGAGCAGTACTTC. Its translation is CASSLNRGQNEQYF.

The chain combines TRBV5-1 with TRBJ1-5, with TRBD1 identical over 10 bases. Germline V CDR1 and CDR2: SGHRS, YFSETQ. The V segment lost 4 bases and the J segment 0 bases; nucleotides outside the gene matches: 4. The CDR3 spans 16 residues. The DNA of the CDR3 is TGCGCCAGCAGCGAAGGGACAGGGGATAGCAATCAGCCCCAGCATTTT. It yields the protein CASSEGTGDSNQPQHF.

The J gene is TRBJ2-7, the V gene TRBV9; 9 bases line up with TRBD2. Losses at the gene ends were 3 bases for V and 7 bases for J; bases not matched to a gene: 5. The CDR3 is 13 amino acids. The germline V gene has CDR1 SGDLS and CDR2 YYNGEE. CDR3 sequence reads: CASSAGLAREQYF. The DNA for the CDR3 is TGTGCCAGCAGCGCGGGACTAGCACGGGAGCAGTACTTC.